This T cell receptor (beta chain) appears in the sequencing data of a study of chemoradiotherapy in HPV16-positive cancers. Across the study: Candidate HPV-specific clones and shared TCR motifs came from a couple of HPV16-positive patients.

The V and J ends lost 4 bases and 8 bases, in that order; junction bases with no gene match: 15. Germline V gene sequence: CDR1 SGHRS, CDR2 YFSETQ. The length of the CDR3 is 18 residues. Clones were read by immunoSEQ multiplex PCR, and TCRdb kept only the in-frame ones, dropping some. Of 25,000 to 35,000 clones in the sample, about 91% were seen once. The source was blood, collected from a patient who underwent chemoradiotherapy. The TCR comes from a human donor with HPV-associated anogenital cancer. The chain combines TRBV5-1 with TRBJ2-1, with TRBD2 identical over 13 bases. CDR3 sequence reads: CASSEGLGLAGPAHEQFF. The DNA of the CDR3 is TGCGCCAGCAGCGAGGGATTGGGACTAGCGGGACCAGCCCATGAGCAGTTCTTC.